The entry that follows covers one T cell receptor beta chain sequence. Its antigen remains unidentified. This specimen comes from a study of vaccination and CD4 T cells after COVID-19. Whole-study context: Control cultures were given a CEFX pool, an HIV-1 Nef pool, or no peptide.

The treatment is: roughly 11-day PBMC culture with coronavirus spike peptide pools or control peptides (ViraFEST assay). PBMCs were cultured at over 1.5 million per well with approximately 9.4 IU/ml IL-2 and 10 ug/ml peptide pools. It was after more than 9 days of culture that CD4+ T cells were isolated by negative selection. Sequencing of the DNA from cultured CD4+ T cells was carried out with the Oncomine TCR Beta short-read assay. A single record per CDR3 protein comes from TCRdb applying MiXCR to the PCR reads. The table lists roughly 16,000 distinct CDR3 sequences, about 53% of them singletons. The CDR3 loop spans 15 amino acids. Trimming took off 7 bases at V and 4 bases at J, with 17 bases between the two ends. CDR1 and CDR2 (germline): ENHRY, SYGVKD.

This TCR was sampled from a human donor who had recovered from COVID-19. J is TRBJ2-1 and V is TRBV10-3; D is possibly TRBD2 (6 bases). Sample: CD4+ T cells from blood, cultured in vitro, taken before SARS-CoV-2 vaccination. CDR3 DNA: TGTGCCATCAAAGCGGGCTCCTGGGGGTACAATGAGCAGTTCTTC. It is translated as CAIKAGSWGYNEQFF.